The 30 T cell receptor beta chains reported below all come from one sample, sequenced in a study of control samples from healthy donors and cancer patients. The data were produced by immunoSEQ multiplex PCR, yet TCRdb's version contains in-frame clones alone and is incomplete. Of some 120,000 clones in the sample, roughly 88% were seen once. The sequenced material came from blood. These receptors were taken from a man in his fifties or sixties in good health.

The V and J genes are TRBV19 and TRBJ1-6; TRBD1 agrees at 7 bases. V shed 3 bases, J shed 5 bases, and the junction held 4 bases outside the gene matches. Germline-derived CDR1 and CDR2 are LNHDA and SQIVND (reference sequence). CDR3 size: 15 residues. CDR3 bases: TGTGCCAGTAGTATCGGGACAGTGAATAATTCACCCCTCCACTTT. Residues: CASSIGTVNNSPLHF.

This rearrangement joins TRBV27 to TRBJ2-5, with D possibly matching TRBD2 (5 bases). The CDR3 runs to 13 residues. Germline lookup yields CDR1 MNHEY and CDR2 SMNVEV (reference sequence). The ends were cut back, 2 bases at V and 5 bases at J, with 9 bases in the middle. This CDR3 reads CASSLMRGETQYF. CDR3 DNA sequence: TGTGCCAGCAGTTTAATGCGCGGGGAGACCCAGTACTTC.

The genes are TRBV28 and TRBJ2-5; 8 bases align to TRBD1. The CDR3 covers 15 residues. Germline-derived CDR1 and CDR2 are MDHEN and SYDVKM. The J segment lost 6 bases and the V segment lost 5 bases, leaving 11 bases of the junction unmatched. The CDR3 reads CASSRTGNGLKTQYF. The CDR3 bases are TGTGCCAGCAGTCGGACAGGGAACGGTTTAAAGACCCAGTACTTC.

The chain is built from TRBV2 and TRBJ1-5; 7 bases are a match to TRBD1. V lost 4 bases, J lost 4 bases, and 1 base stayed unmatched. This CDR3 has 13 residues. Germline V gene lookup returns CDR1 SNHLY and CDR2 FYNNEI. The CDR3 loop reads CASSVGQNQPQHF. As DNA, the CDR3 is TGTGCCAGCAGTGTGGGACAGAATCAGCCCCAGCATTTT.

The chain links TRBV28 to TRBJ2-1; possibly TRBD1 or TRBD2 for D (5 bases each). The CDR3 runs 12 residues. The V end lost 7 bases, the J end lost 10 bases, and 14 bases lay between the germline ends. Germline values: CDR1 MDHEN, CDR2 SYDVKM. The CDR3 is CASTPGGFEQFF. As DNA, the CDR3 is TGTGCCAGCACCCCTGGGGGATTCGAGCAGTTCTTC.

The chain joins TRBV28 to TRBJ2-3; the D gene is possibly TRBD1 (5 bases). Germline lookup yields CDR1 MDHEN and CDR2 SYDVKM. V was shortened by 4 bases and J by 2 bases, with 10 bases between the two germline ends. The CDR3 sequence is 14 residues long. The CDR3 here is CASSSGFFTDTQYF. The DNA of the CDR3 is TGTGCCAGCAGTTCAGGGTTCTTCACAGATACGCAGTATTTT.

This clone was seen only a few times. The chain is built from TRBV24-1 and TRBJ2-5; D gene ambiguous. Deletions cut 5 bases from V and 4 bases from J, with 4 bases between. Per germline, CDR1 KGHDR and CDR2 SFDVKD. The CDR3 consists of 11 residues. The CDR3: CATSVGETQYF. CDR3 DNA sequence: TGTGCCACCAGTGTCGGAGAGACCCAGTACTTC.

Points on this clone: Other DNA sequences in this specimen translate into the identical CDR3. V usage is TRBV18 and J usage is TRBJ1-4, with D possibly TRBD1 on 5 matching bases. Trimming cost V 1 base and J 7 bases, with 10 bases left between them. This CDR3 is built from 14 residues. Germline V gene data show CDR1 as KGHSH and CDR2 as LQKENI. This CDR3 reads CASSPRQGGEKLFF. DNA of the CDR3: TGTGCCAGCTCACCACGCCAGGGTGGTGAAAAACTGTTTTTT.

The CDR3 region has the DNA TGTGCCAGCAGCTTAGATCGCTACGTGACTGAAGCTTTCTTT. Translation: CASSLDRYVTEAFF. The rearrangement uses TRBV11-2 and TRBJ1-1; D is ambiguous. The CDR3 runs to 14 residues. The V and J ends lost 0 bases and 5 bases respectively, with 10 bases between them. Germline V gives CDR1 SGHAT, CDR2 FQNNGV.

The chain joins TRBV9 to TRBJ2-1, with 7 bases lining up with TRBD2. The germline gives CDR1 SGDLS, CDR2 YYNGEE. This CDR3 spans 17 amino acids. V shed 4 bases, J shed 5 bases, and the junction held 15 bases outside the gene matches. CDR3 coding DNA: TGTGCCAGCAGCATTACCGGGACTACTGGGATAAACAATGAGCAGTTCTTC. Its translation: CASSITGTTGINNEQFF.

This clone was recorded a few times. The rearrangement links TRBV10-1 to TRBJ2-2; no clear D gene. V dropped 4 bases and J dropped 0 bases, with 6 bases sitting between them. The CDR3 totals 14 residues. Germline assignment: CDR1 WNHNN and CDR2 SYGVQD (reference sequence). CDR3 sequence reads: CASSAGANTGELFF. The CDR3 region has the DNA TGCGCCAGCAGTGCTGGTGCGAACACCGGGGAGCTGTTTTTT.

This clone was recorded only once. The genes are TRBV18 and TRBJ1-2; the D is unclear. The CDR3 has 15 residues. Trimming removed 3 bases from V and 4 bases from J, with 15 bases in between. Germline V lookup: CDR1 KGHSH, CDR2 LQKENI. CDR3 protein: CASSPADYRSYGYTF. DNA for the CDR3: TGTGCCAGCTCACCCGCGGACTATCGAAGCTATGGCTACACCTTC.

V and J are TRBV2 and TRBJ1-1, with D unclear. This CDR3 is 16 amino acids long. CDR1 and CDR2 (germline): SNHLY, FYNNEI. V gave up 8 bases and J gave up 1 base, with 20 bases separating them. In DNA, the CDR3 is TGTGCCAGCTCAAGGTCCCGCAACGCACCGAACACTGAAGCTTTCTTT. Amino acids: CASSRSRNAPNTEAFF.

The chain employs TRBV19 and TRBJ1-5; possibly TRBD1 for D (5 bases). V dropped 7 bases and J dropped 3 bases, with 16 bases sitting between them. Germline-derived CDR1 and CDR2 are LNHDA and SQIVND (reference sequence). The CDR3 runs 15 residues. CDR3 sequence: CASTESGRFNQPQHF. The CDR3 nucleotides are TGTGCCAGTACCGAGTCGGGGCGGTTCAATCAGCCCCAGCATTTT. Full variable domain (missing parts from reference TRBV19 and TRBJ1-5): DGGITQSPKYLFRKEGQNVTLSCEQNLNHDAMYWYRQDPGQGLRLIYYSQIVNDFQKGDIAEGYSVSREKKESFPLTVTSAQKNPTAFYLCASTESGRFNQPQHFGDGTRLSIL.

The chain couples TRBV9 to TRBJ2-3; D possibly matches TRBD1 or TRBD2 (6 bases each). V lost 1 base, J lost 2 bases, and 14 bases lay in between. The germline gives CDR1 SGDLS, CDR2 YYNGEE. This CDR3 spans 16 amino acids. The DNA for the CDR3 is TGTGCCAGCAGCGTAAGAGGGGGACTTCTCACAGATACGCAGTATTTT. Protein product: CASSVRGGLLTDTQYF. The full variable domain, completed using reference TRBV9 and TRBJ2-3, is DSGVTQTPKHLITATGQRVTLRCSPRSGDLSVYWYQQSLDQGLQFLIQYYNGEERAKGNILERFSAQQFPDLHSELNLSSLELGDSALYFCASSVRGGLLTDTQYFGPGTRLTVL.

This clone was picked up one time. The chain couples TRBV28 to TRBJ1-2; D is undetermined. Germline V gene lookup returns CDR1 MDHEN and CDR2 SYDVKM. The CDR3 consists of 18 residues. V was pared by 1 base and J by 0 bases, with 18 bases between. The CDR3 reads CASSLFGFGSGSNYGYTF. The DNA of the CDR3 is TGTGCCAGCAGTTTATTCGGCTTCGGCAGTGGATCTAACTATGGCTACACCTTC.

This chain joins TRBV2 and TRBJ1-1, with D unclear. Trimming removed 2 bases at V and 1 base at J, with 8 bases between. CDR3 length: 14 amino acids. Germline V gene sequence: CDR1 SNHLY, CDR2 FYNNEI. The CDR3 nucleotides read TGTGCCAGCAGTGAATGGCTCAGGAACACTGAAGCTTTCTTT. This encodes CASSEWLRNTEAFF. Variable domain in full (rest from reference TRBV2 and TRBJ1-1): EPEVTQTPSHQVTQMGQEVILRCVPISNHLYFYWYRQILGQKVEFLVSFYNNEISEKSEIFDDQFSVERPDGSNFTLKIRSTKLEDSAMYFCASSEWLRNTEAFFGQGTRLTVV.

The chain links TRBV18 to TRBJ2-1, with D perhaps assigned TRBD1 or TRBD2 (6 bases each). V shed 9 bases and J shed 2 bases, with 17 bases lying between them. Looked up from germline, CDR1 is KGHSH and CDR2 is LQKENI. The CDR3 length is 15 residues. CDR3 in amino acids: CASHGGPSTYNEQFF. In nucleotides, the CDR3 is TGTGCCAGTCATGGGGGGCCCTCGACCTACAATGAGCAGTTCTTC. Full variable domain (missing parts from reference TRBV18 and TRBJ2-1): NAGVMQNPRHLVRRRGQEARLRCSPMKGHSHVYWYRQLPEEGLKFMVYLQKENIIDESGMPKERFSAEFPKEGPSILRIQQVVRGDSAAYFCASHGGPSTYNEQFFGPGTRLTVL.

J is TRBJ2-3 and V is TRBV6-5; D is possibly TRBD1 or TRBD2 (5 bases each). V was shortened by 2 bases and J by 4 bases, with 13 bases between the two germline ends. CDR1 is MNHEY, CDR2 SVGAGI, per germline. This CDR3 is 15 amino acids long. CDR3 bases: TGTGCCAGCAGTTACGGGCAGGGAGACGCAGATACGCAGTATTTT. Translated, it gives CASSYGQGDADTQYF.

The rearrangement uses TRBV7-2 and TRBJ2-1, with 7 bases fitting TRBD2. Germline V lookup: CDR1 SGHTA, CDR2 FQGNSA. The V segment lost 2 bases and the J segment 9 bases; nucleotides outside the gene matches: 10. CDR3 length: 15 residues. The CDR3 DNA follows: TGTGCCAGCAGCTTAACAGGACTAGATTCGGGTGAGCAGTTCTTC. It translates to CASSLTGLDSGEQFF.

V is TRBV11-2 and J is TRBJ2-5; possibly TRBD1 for D (6 bases). Trimming left V 1 base short and J 4 bases short, with 13 bases between. Germline CDR1 SGHAT, CDR2 FQNNGV. This CDR3 is 15 amino acids long. CDR3 region: CASSLVRQGRETQYF. CDR3 nucleotides: TGTGCCAGCAGCTTAGTGCGGCAGGGGAGAGAGACCCAGTACTTC. Variable domain in full (rest from reference TRBV11-2 and TRBJ2-5): EAGVAQSPRYKIIEKRQSVAFWCNPISGHATLYWYQQILGQGPKLLIQFQNNGVVDDSQLPKDRFSAERLKGVDSTLKIQPAKLEDSAVYLCASSLVRQGRETQYFGPGTRLLVL.

The chain has TRBV4-1 and TRBJ1-5, with TRBD1 as a possible D gene (5 bases). In germline, CDR1 is MGHRA, CDR2 YSYEKL. The CDR3 extends over 15 amino acids. V lost 3 bases to trimming and J lost 5 bases, with 14 bases between them. In DNA form, the CDR3 reads TGCGCCAGCAGCCACCCGGGCCAGGGATATCAGCCCCAGCATTTT. It yields the protein CASSHPGQGYQPQHF.

The chain uses TRBV5-4 and TRBJ2-1; D possibly corresponds to TRBD1 (5 bases). V gave up 3 bases and J gave up 7 bases, with 11 bases separating them. The CDR3 extends over 13 amino acids. The germline CDR1 and CDR2 sequences are SGHNT and YYREEE (reference sequence). The chain's CDR3 is CASSSPGWNEQFF. The CDR3 DNA reads TGTGCCAGCAGCTCCCCAGGGTGGAATGAGCAGTTCTTC.

CDR3 DNA sequence: TGTGCCAGCACGTACAGGGCTTCGCAATTAGAGACCCAGTACTTC. Translating gives CASTYRASQLETQYF. The rearrangement links TRBV2 to TRBJ2-5, with D possibly matching TRBD1 (6 bases). Germline assignment: CDR1 SNHLY and CDR2 FYNNEI. V lost 7 bases and J 4 bases, leaving 19 bases between the germline ends. The CDR3 consists of 15 residues.

The V call is TRBV10-2, the J call TRBJ2-1; TRBD2 matches 9 bases. Germline CDR1 is WSHSY and CDR2 is SAAADI. Trimming removed 5 bases from V and 4 bases from J; junction bases left unmatched: 6. The CDR3 is made up of 15 amino acids. CDR3 coding DNA: TGCGCCAGCAGTCCGCTTAGCGGGGGTTACAATGAGCAGTTCTTC. Its translation: CASSPLSGGYNEQFF.

The chain employs TRBV28 and TRBJ2-1, with 10 bases aligning to TRBD1. V was pared by 3 bases and J by 3 bases, with 8 bases of the junction left unmatched. Germline lookup yields CDR1 MDHEN and CDR2 SYDVKM. The CDR3 contains 17 residues. The CDR3 region is CASSFRDRGRVYNEQFF. Here the CDR3 DNA reads TGTGCCAGCAGTTTCCGGGACAGGGGACGCGTCTACAATGAGCAGTTCTTC.

V and J are TRBV14 and TRBJ2-7; 7 bases are a match to TRBD2. V shed 3 bases, J shed 7 bases, and the junction held 9 bases outside the gene matches. CDR3 size: 14 residues. Germline CDR1 is SGHDN and CDR2 is FVKESK. CDR3 protein: CASSQGVGGGEQYF. DNA of the CDR3: TGTGCCAGCAGCCAGGGCGTCGGGGGAGGGGAGCAGTACTTC.

V gene TRBV18 combines with J gene TRBJ2-1; 9 bases align to TRBD1. The germline V gene encodes CDR1 KGHSH and CDR2 LQKENI. Unmatched junction bases numbered 7, after V lost 3 bases and J lost 13 bases. The CDR3 is 13 residues long. The CDR3 sequence: CASSPSGQGFQFF. CDR3 nucleotides: TGTGCCAGCTCACCCTCGGGACAGGGCTTTCAGTTCTTC.

This clone was picked up one time. The chain recombines TRBV19 with TRBJ2-3; D is unclear. The V and J ends lost 5 bases and 0 bases respectively, with 12 bases between them. Germline V gene lookup returns CDR1 LNHDA and CDR2 SQIVND (reference sequence). The CDR3 has 15 amino acids. DNA for the CDR3: TGTGCCAGTAGTGGGAACGGTGCTAGCACAGATACGCAGTATTTT. This translates into CASSGNGASTDTQYF.

The chain uses TRBV27 and TRBJ2-6; maybe TRBD1 (5 bases). The germline V gene encodes CDR1 MNHEY and CDR2 SMNVEV (reference sequence). V was shortened by 8 bases and J by 1 base, with 6 bases between the two germline ends. The CDR3 runs 13 residues. CDR3 in DNA: TGTGCCAGCGGACAATCTGGGGCCAACGTCCTGACTTTC. Translating gives CASGQSGANVLTF.